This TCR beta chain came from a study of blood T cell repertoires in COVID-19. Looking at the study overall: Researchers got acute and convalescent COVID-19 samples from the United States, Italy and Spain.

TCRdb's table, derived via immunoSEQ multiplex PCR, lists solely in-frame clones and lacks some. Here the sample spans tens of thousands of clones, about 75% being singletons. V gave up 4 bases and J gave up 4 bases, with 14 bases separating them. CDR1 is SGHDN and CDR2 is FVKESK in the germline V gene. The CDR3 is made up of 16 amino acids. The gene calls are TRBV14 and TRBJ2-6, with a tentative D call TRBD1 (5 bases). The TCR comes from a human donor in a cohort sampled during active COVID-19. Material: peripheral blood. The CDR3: CASSPQVSLGANVLTF. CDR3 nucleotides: TGTGCCAGCAGCCCACAGGTCTCCTTGGGGGCCAACGTCCTGACTTTC.